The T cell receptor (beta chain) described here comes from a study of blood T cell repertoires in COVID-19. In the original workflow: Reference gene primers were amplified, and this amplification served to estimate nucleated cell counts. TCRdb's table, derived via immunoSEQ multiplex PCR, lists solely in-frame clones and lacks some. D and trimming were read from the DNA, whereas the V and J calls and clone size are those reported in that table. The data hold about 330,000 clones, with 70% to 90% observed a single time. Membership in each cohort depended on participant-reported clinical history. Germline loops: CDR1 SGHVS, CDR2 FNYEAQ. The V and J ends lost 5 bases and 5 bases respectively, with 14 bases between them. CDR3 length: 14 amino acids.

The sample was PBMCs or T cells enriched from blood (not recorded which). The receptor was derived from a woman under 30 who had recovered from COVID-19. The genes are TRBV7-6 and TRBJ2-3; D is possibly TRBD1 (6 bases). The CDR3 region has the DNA TGTGCCAGCAGCGTCTGGGGGCAGGGAGATACGCAGTATTTT. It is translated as CASSVWGQGDTQYF.